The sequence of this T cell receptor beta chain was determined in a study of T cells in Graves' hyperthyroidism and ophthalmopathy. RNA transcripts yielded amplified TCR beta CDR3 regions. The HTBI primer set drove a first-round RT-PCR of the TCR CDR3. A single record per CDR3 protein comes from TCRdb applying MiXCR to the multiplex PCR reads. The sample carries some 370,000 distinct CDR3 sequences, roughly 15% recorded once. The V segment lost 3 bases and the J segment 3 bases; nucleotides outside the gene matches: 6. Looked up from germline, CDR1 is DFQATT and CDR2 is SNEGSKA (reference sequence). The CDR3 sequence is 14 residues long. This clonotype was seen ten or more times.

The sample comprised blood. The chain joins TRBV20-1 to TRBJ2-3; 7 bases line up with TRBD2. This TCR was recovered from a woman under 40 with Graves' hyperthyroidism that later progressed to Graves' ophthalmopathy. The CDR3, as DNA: TGCAGTGCTAGTCAACTAGCGAGGACAGATACGCAGTATTTT. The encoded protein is CSASQLARTDTQYF.